This T cell receptor beta chain was captured by sequencing in a study of blood T cell repertoires in COVID-19. The wider study: Sources were T cells, B-cell-depleted T cells, or PBMCs; the material itself was cDNA or gDNA.

CDR3 length: 16 amino acids. Germline values: CDR1 SGHRS, CDR2 YFSETQ. V trimming: 3 bases; J trimming: 2 bases; junction bases outside the gene matches: 7. TCRdb's table, derived via immunoSEQ multiplex PCR, lists solely in-frame clones and lacks some. The sample shows 25,000 to 30,000 clones, over 70% of them seen only once. The sample taken for sequencing was peripheral blood. This clonotype was obtained from a woman in her sixties or seventies with active or convalescent COVID-19. The V and J genes are TRBV5-1 and TRBJ2-3, with TRBD1 matching 9 bases. CDR3 region: CASSSRTGVHTDTQYF. The CDR3 nucleotides read TGCGCCAGCAGCTCAAGGACAGGGGTTCACACAGATACGCAGTATTTT.